This T cell receptor (beta chain) comes out of a study of blood T cell repertoires in COVID-19. Study-level background: T cells, B-cell-depleted T cells, or PBMCs supplied cDNA or gDNA.

Study processing details: Amplifying reference gene primers gave estimates of nucleated cell counts. Method: immunoSEQ multiplex PCR; TCRdb's copy keeps in-frame clones and lacks some. The V and J calls and clone size were taken over from that table, and D and trimming were inferred from the DNA. The sample consists of about 240,000 clones, around four fifths of them appearing once. Germline CDR1 is LGHDT and CDR2 is YNNKEL (reference sequence). The CDR3 spans 16 residues. V shed 0 bases and J shed 3 bases, with 12 bases lying between them. The genes are TRBV3-1 (or the pseudogene TRBV3-2) and TRBJ2-1; D is possibly TRBD2 (6 bases). This TCR was recovered from a woman aged 60-70 years with active or convalescent COVID-19. The sample was peripheral blood. This CDR3 is CASSQEWGESYNEQFF. The CDR3, as DNA: TGTGCCAGCAGCCAAGAGTGGGGGGAAAGCTACAATGAGCAGTTCTTC.